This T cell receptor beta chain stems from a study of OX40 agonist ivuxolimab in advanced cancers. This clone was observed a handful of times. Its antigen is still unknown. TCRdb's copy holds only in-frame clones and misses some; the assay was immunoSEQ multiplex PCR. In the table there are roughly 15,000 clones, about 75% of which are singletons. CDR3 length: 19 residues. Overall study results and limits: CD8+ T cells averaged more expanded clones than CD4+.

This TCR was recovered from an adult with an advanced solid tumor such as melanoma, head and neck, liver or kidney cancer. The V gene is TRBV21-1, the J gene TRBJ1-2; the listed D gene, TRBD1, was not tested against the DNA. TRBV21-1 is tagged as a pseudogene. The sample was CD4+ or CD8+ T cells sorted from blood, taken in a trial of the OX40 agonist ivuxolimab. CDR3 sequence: CASSKCRDSLQSDNYGYTF. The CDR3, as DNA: TGTGCCAGCAGCAAATGCCGGGACAGCTTACAGTCCGATAACTATGGCTACACCTTC.